This T cell receptor beta chain comes out of a study of identical twins. The CDR3 runs 19 residues. The V end was cut by 3 bases, the J end by 6 bases, with 30 bases between. The germline gives CDR1 SQVTM, CDR2 ANQGSEA. Comments on this clonotype: The antigen remains undetermined.

TCRdb re-analysed the 5' RACE reads in MiXCR, keeping a single row per CDR3 protein. The sample consists of roughly 260,000 distinct CDR3 sequences, 6% to 8.5% of them appearing once. Study outcomes and limitations: Models predicted too little out-of-frame TCR alpha sharing in monozygotic twins. A lower insertion count was a feature of abundant cord blood beta clonotypes, with no such feature in memory repertoires.

This sample also appeared in a second study, on yellow fever vaccine responses in identical twins.

The chain couples TRBV29-1 to TRBJ2-1; D may be TRBD1 or TRBD2 (5 bases each). Material: CD8+ T cells sorted from blood. The sequence came from a woman aged 18-29 years in good health. The CDR3 sequence is CSVETVGKPGPRGANEQFF. The CDR3 nucleotides are TGCAGCGTTGAGACAGTCGGGAAACCGGGACCCAGAGGGGCCAATGAGCAGTTCTTC.